This T cell receptor beta chain was documented in a study of post-analysis software for immune sequencing data. The V gene's germline CDR1 is DFQATT and CDR2 SNEGSKA (reference sequence). V was clipped by 1 base and J by 4 bases, with 22 bases between them. CDR3 length: 17 amino acids. Study observations and caveats: With TRBV5-6, TRBV5-1 and TRBV20-1 included, about 5 TRBV segments were more frequent in patients than in controls.

The sample holds a few counts of this clonotype. The target antigen is unknown. The TCR beta cDNA libraries contained unique molecular identifiers. With 1 to 10 million T cells as the source, a few hundred thousand cDNA molecules resulted. MiXCR, run by TCRdb on the PCR reads, gives a single entry per CDR3 protein. This sample yields roughly 570,000 distinct CDR3 sequences, of which around 34% are seen a single time; approximately 5.4% belongs to the top ten. The material sequenced was blood. The chain is built from TRBV20-1 and TRBJ2-5, with a weak D call TRBD2 (7 bases). This TCR derives from a girl aged 2-17 years with multiple sclerosis. DNA for the CDR3: TGCAGTGCTAGAGGAGGGGGGACTAAGAGCGCCGGAGAGACCCAGTACTTC. Translated, it gives CSARGGGTKSAGETQYF.